The 5 T cell receptor beta chains presented below share a single source sample, sequenced in a study of shared clonotypes between healthy human individuals. Sequenced by immunoSEQ multiplex PCR; TCRdb stores in-frame clones only, minus some. The sample lists about 980,000 clones, over 60% occurring once. The sample taken for sequencing was memory CD4+ T cells sorted from blood. Subset: CD45RA-negative fraction. The source is a man between 18 and 35 years old in good health.

The rearrangement uses TRBV5-6 and TRBJ1-1; 8 bases fit TRBD1. The CDR3 covers 13 residues. Germline trimming cut 8 bases from V and 0 bases from J; bases unmatched to any gene: 3. Germline loops: CDR1 SGHDT, CDR2 YYEEEE. The CDR3 spells CASGTGMNTEAFF. CDR3 DNA: TGTGCCAGTGGGACAGGCATGAACACTGAAGCTTTCTTT.

On this clone: Given a much more abundant clone one base away, this may be a read error. Distinct nucleotide sequences in the sample also encode this CDR3. The J gene is TRBJ1-2, the V gene TRBV5-4; D possibly corresponds to TRBD1 (6 bases). The germline gives CDR1 SGHNT, CDR2 YYREEE (reference sequence). The CDR3 has 13 amino acids. Trimming shortened V by 4 bases and J by 2 bases, and 9 bases separated the two germline ends. CDR3 coding DNA: TGTGCCAGCAGCCCAACAGGGAACTATGGCTACACCTTC. The encoded protein is CASSPTGNYGYTF. Looking up the rest from reference TRBV5-4 and TRBJ1-2 gives the full variable domain: ETGVTQSPTHLIKTRGQQVTLRCSSQSGHNTVSWYQQALGQGPQFIFQYYREEENGRGNFPPRFSGLQFPNYSSELNVNALELDDSALYLCASSPTGNYGYTFGSGTRLTVV.

This clone was seen only once. This chain uses TRBV7-2 with TRBJ1-6; possible D gene TRBD1, 6 bases. In germline, CDR1 is SGHTA, CDR2 FQGNSA. Trimming stripped 5 bases from V and 9 bases from J, with 17 bases between. The CDR3 sequence is 15 residues long. CDR3 sequence reads: CASSNQAGGSSPLHF. For the CDR3, the DNA is TGTGCCAGCAGCAACCAGGCCGGGGGCAGTTCACCCCTCCACTTT.

The chain combines TRBV11-3 with TRBJ2-3; D unresolved. The CDR3 is made up of 15 amino acids. Trimming removed 3 bases at V and 2 bases at J, with 12 bases between. Germline values: CDR1 SGHNT, CDR2 YENEEA. CDR3 region: CASSLGADDTDTQYF. CDR3 bases: TGTGCCAGCAGCTTGGGCGCCGACGACACAGATACGCAGTATTTT.

The V and J genes are TRBV18 and TRBJ2-2; unclear D gene. Per the germline V gene, CDR1 is KGHSH and CDR2 is LQKENI. This CDR3 comprises 13 residues. V was trimmed by 7 bases and J by 3 bases, leaving 9 bases between them. The CDR3 region is CASFPGDTGELFF. The CDR3 nucleotides read TGTGCCAGCTTCCCTGGAGACACCGGGGAGCTGTTTTTT. Drawing the rest from reference TRBV18 and TRBJ2-2, the complete variable domain is NAGVMQNPRHLVRRRGQEARLRCSPMKGHSHVYWYRQLPEEGLKFMVYLQKENIIDESGMPKERFSAEFPKEGPSILRIQQVVRGDSAAYFCASFPGDTGELFFGEGSRLTVL.